Below, one TCR beta chain is given with its context. The target of this receptor is not known. No qualities accompany the bases; no much larger clone lies one base away. The CDR1 and CDR2 encoded by the germline V gene are SNHLY and FYNNEI. V loses 1 base, J loses 2 bases, and the germline ends lie 9 bases apart. Measured from the cysteine to the phenylalanine, the CDR3 is 14 residues long. Kept here is only the CDR3 DNA, which spans 42 bases and is read in frame from base 1. This sample was taken from a study of blood T cell repertoires in COVID-19 (dated by TCRdb to about 2020). In terms of the full investigation: Collaborator samples came from the United States, Italy and Spain and covered acute and convalescent phases of COVID-19. Samples came from the ongoing ImmuneRACE study (first 160 participants) plus 1,254 subjects from 6 global collaborators. HLA class I and class II types, where available, came from metadata supplied by the sample provider rather than from assay-based typing. Nearly every sample came with metadata listing a de-identified subject ID, COVID-19 status, age in years and sex. The material from the prospective study consisted of cDNA or gDNA derived from T cells, B-cell-depleted T cells, or PBMCs. Subjects who had been exposed to COVID-19, were actively infected with it, or had recovered from it provided the deeply sampled blood TCRbeta repertoires that made up the dataset. The repertoires were released in a freely available public database meant as a resource for research on the immune response to SARS-CoV-2.

TCRbeta CDR3 regions were amplified from genomic DNA by means of the immunoSEQ Assay, a bias-controlled multiplex PCR. The published analysis was carried out like this. The number of nucleated cells in each sample was estimated from the amplification of reference gene primers within the assay. To quantify the absolute abundance of each unique TCRbeta CDR3 rearrangement, sequence reads were collapsed and filtered. Productive Simpson clonality was computed per sample as the square root of Simpson's diversity index over productive rearrangements. This immuneACCESS table, as held by TCRdb, lists in-frame sequences with V and J called but not all clones. Of the missing ones, under half trace to an unresolved V gene in checked studies; the others have no known cause. V and J calls and clone size come straight from that table; D and trimming were deduced from the DNA. This sample holds around 140,000 clones; around 86% were observed only once. The ten largest make up about 2.5% of the sample.

Study-wide conclusions, independent of this receptor: The quantity of clinical and demographic metadata differed by source and by participant and was supplied without curation.

Each collaborating institution followed its own protocols to collect whole blood in K2EDTA tubes. For TCRbeta analysis, collaborators shipped samples in one of three forms: frozen whole blood, isolated PBMCs, or DNA extracted from either of those sample types. The sequenced sample was peripheral blood. The TCR sequence derives from a man in his fifties or sixties with active COVID-19. The chain is encoded by TRBV2 joined to TRBJ2-7, and possibly TRBD1, on 6 matching bases. CDR3 region: CASSEGQAPYEQYF. The nucleotides read TGTGCCAGCAGTGAAGGACAGGCCCCCTACGAGCAGTACTTC.